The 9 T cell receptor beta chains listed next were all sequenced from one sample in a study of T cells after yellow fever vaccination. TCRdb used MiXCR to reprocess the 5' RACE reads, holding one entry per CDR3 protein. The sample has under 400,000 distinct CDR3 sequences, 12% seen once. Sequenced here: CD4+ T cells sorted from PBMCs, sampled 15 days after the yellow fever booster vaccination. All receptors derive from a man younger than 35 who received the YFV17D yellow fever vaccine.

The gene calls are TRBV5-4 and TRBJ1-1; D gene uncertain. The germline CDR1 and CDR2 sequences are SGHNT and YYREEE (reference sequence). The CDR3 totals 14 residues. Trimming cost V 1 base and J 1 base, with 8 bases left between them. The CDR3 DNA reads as TGTGCCAGCAGCTTGTCCGTTTCGAACACTGAAGCTTTCTTT. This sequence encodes CASSLSVSNTEAFF. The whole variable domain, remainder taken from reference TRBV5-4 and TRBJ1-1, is ETGVTQSPTHLIKTRGQQVTLRCSSQSGHNTVSWYQQALGQGPQFIFQYYREEENGRGNFPPRFSGLQFPNYSSELNVNALELDDSALYLCASSLSVSNTEAFFGQGTRLTVV.

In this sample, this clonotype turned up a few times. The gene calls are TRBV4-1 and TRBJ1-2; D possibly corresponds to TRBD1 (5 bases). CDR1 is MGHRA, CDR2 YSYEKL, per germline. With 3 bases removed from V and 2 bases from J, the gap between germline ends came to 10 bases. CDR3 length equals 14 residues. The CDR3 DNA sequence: TGCGCCAGCAGCCAGAAACAGGCAAACTATGGCTACACCTTC. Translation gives CASSQKQANYGYTF.

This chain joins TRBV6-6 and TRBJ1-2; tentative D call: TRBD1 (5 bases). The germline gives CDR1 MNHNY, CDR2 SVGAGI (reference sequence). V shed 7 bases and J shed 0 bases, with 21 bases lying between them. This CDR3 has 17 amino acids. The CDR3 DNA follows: TGTGCCAGCATTTTCCGCGACAGACCGTTAGCTAACTATGGCTACACCTTC. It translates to CASIFRDRPLANYGYTF.

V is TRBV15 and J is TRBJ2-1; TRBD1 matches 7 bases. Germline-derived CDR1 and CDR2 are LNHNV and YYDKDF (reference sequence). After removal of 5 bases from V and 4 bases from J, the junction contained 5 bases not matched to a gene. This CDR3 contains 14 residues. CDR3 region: CATSVRDRYNEQFF. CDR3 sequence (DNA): TGTGCCACCAGCGTCCGGGACAGATACAATGAGCAGTTCTTC.

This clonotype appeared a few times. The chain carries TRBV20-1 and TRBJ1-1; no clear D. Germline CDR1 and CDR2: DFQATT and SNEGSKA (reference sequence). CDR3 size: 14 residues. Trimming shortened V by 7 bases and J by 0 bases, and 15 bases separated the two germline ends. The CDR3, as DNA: TGCAGTGGATTATTCGGGCCGCTGAACACTGAAGCTTTCTTT. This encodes CSGLFGPLNTEAFF.

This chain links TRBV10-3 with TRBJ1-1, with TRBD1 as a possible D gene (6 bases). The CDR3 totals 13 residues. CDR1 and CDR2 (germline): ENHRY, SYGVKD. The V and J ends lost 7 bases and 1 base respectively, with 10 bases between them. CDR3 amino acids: CAIKGDGNTEAFF. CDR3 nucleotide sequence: TGTGCCATCAAGGGGGACGGGAACACTGAAGCTTTCTTT.

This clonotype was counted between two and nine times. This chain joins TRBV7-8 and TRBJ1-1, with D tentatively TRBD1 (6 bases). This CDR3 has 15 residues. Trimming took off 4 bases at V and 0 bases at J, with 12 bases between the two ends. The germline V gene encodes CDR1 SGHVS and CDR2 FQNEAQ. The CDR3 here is CASSYSQGMNTEAFF. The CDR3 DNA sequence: TGTGCCAGCAGCTATTCACAGGGTATGAACACTGAAGCTTTCTTT.

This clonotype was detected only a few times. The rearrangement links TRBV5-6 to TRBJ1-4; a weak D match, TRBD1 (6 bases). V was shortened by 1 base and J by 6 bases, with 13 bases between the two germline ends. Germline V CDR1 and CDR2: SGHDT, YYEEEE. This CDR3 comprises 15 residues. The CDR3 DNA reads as TGTGCCAGCAGCTTGCAGGGGATAGGTTATGAAAAACTGTTTTTT. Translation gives CASSLQGIGYEKLFF.

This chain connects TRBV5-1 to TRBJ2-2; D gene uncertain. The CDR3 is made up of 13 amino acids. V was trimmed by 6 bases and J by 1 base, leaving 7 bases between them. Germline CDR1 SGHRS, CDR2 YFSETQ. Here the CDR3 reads CASTPRNTGELFF. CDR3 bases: TGCGCCAGCACCCCCAGGAACACCGGGGAGCTGTTTTTT.